This T cell receptor beta chain was profiled in a study of regulatory T cells in long-lasting Graves disease. Many counts were recorded for this clonotype. Its antigen is still unknown. The length of the CDR3 is 14 residues. V gave up 4 bases and J gave up 4 bases, with 11 bases separating them. Germline CDR1 reads SGHTA; CDR2 reads FQGNSA. Study-level points and caveats: The researchers studied only peripheral blood, not thyroid tissue.

Time point specified: newly diagnosed GD, antithyroid drugs for less than 3 months. Making the TCR library involved RNA that had been extracted from PBMCs. Investigators prepared the TCR beta libraries by applying iRepertoire HTBI primers and Arm-PCR of CDR3 regions. TCRdb used MiXCR to reprocess the multiplex PCR reads, holding one entry per CDR3 protein. Altogether a few hundred thousand distinct CDR3 sequences are present, about 16% being singletons, with the ten largest covering 20% to 25%. The same sample was also studied in work on T cells in Graves' hyperthyroidism and ophthalmopathy. In that study: The patients, who ranged from 18 to 65 in age, presented with newly diagnosed hyperthyroidism lasting under 2 months. During a first-round RT-PCR of the TCR CDR3, the HTBI primer set was used. Blood samples included most of the expanded thyroid clonotypes exceeding 0.001.

J is TRBJ1-5 and V is TRBV7-2; no firm D call. The sequence derives from a woman younger than 35 with Graves disease. The sample consisted of peripheral blood mononuclear cells (PBMCs), taken at new diagnosis, from a patient treated with antithyroid drugs. The CDR3 loop reads CASSSLTQNQPQHF. The CDR3 DNA is TGTGCCAGCAGCTCCTTAACCCAGAATCAGCCCCAGCATTTT.